This T cell receptor (beta chain) was observed in a study of cytomegalovirus exposure and HLA in healthy donors. Across the whole study: Around 200 million T cells yielded more than 90 million unique TCR beta sequences, as an earlier analysis found. Study-wide results and limits: The records held CMV serostatus as the only immune exposure information.

To note about this clone: Its specificity is unknown.

The primer mix had 60 Vbeta and 13 Jbeta primers. TCRdb's table, derived via immunoSEQ multiplex PCR, lists solely in-frame clones and lacks some. This sample has approximately 220,000 clones, with around 80% found just once. Regarding donors, all were healthy bone marrow donors. Donors were ostensibly healthy at sampling, although undocumented immune exposures were probable. The sample consisted of PBMCs. The TCR comes from a boy between 2 and 10 years old in good health and CMV-seronegative.

As DNA, the CDR3 is TGTGCCAGCAGCTTGGGTCCGACAGGGAACTACGAGCAGTACTTC. It is translated as CASSLGPTGNYEQYF. The V call is TRBV5-6, the J call TRBJ2-7, with 7 bases matching TRBD1. The CDR3 contains 15 residues. The germline V gene encodes CDR1 SGHDT and CDR2 YYEEEE. V lost 0 bases to trimming and J lost 3 bases; unmatched junction nucleotides: 6. Full variable domain (remainder filled in from reference TRBV5-6 and TRBJ2-7): DAGVTQSPTHLIKTRGQQVTLRCSPKSGHDTVSWYQQALGQGPQFIFQYYEEEERQRGNFPDRFSGHQFPNYSSELNVNALLLGDSALYLCASSLGPTGNYEQYFGPGTRLTVT.